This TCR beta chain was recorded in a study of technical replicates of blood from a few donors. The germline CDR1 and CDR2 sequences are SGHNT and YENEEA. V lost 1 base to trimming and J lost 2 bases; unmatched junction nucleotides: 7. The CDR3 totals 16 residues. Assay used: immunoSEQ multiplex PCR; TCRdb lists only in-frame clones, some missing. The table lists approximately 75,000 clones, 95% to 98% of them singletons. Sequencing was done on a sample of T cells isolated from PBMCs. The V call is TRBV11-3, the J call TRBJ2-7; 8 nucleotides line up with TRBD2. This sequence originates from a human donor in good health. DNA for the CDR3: TGTGCCAGCAGCTTAGGGGTAGCGGGACTACCCTACGAGCAGTACTTC. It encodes CASSLGVAGLPYEQYF.